This T cell receptor (beta chain) was observed in a study of beta chain features in type 1 diabetes (dated by TCRdb to 2016 to 2019). Describing the broader study: Mean age, gender distribution, total cell number and subset yield were not different between patients and healthy donors. A total of under 140,000,000 sorted cells were examined across all samples, and the number of cells per subset was strongly correlated with RNA yield. In the study, recently diagnosed type 1 diabetes patients and matched healthy donors were compared on the TCRB repertoires of their sorted circulating CD4+ T cell subsets. Regulatory and stem cell-like memory subsets were obtained from only 8 patients and roughly eight healthy donors, while naive and central memory subsets were obtained from all 30 or so donors. The study at large found these results: Shorter templates might be favored by PCR, yet because patient and control samples were amplified and corrected together, any such skew would affect both groups equally. Because cDNA rather than genomic DNA was sequenced, highly expressing activated cells could have been over-represented, although no difference in activation and CD3 levels was found between groups. HLA sub-analyses involved small numbers of individuals, so any influence of HLA type on TCRB rearrangement remained unresolved. At VDJ recombination sites, type 1 diabetes patients had fewer insertions and more deleted nucleotides, which implies abnormalities in thymic rearrangement. A moderate but significant shortening of TCRB CDR3 length was observed in type 1 diabetes patients in all four CD4+ subsets. Naive, central memory and regulatory TCRB repertoires appeared to be more alike among patients than among healthy donors.

Each donor gave one peripheral blood draw, approximately 100 mL on average, collected into heparinised tubes. Using a panel that included CD45RO, CCR7, CD25, CD127, CD95 and CD27, naive, central memory, regulatory and stem cell-like memory CD4+ T cells were sorted on a BD FACSAria II. All sorted populations exceeded 95% purity. PBMCs were isolated immediately by Lymphoprep density gradient centrifugation and stained directly without culture. To minimize batch effects, samples were stained and sorted in pairs, one healthy donor with one patient per experiment. Inclusive of the bounding cysteine and phenylalanine, the CDR3 is 16 residues long. The kept DNA is CDR3 alone, 48 bases in frame from the first base. Trimming accounts for 2 bases at V and 2 bases at J, while the number of junction bases matched to no gene is 8. The germline V gene gives CDR1 as MNHGY and CDR2 as SAAAGT. This clone has more than one count but fewer than ten. What this receptor recognizes is not known. Per-base quality was not reported, and no clone a single base away is much larger than it.

The High Capacity cDNA Reverse Transcription Kit was used to reverse transcribe all of the isolated RNA, meaning that expressed TCRB transcripts were what got sequenced. Deep immunoSEQ sequencing was performed on naive, central memory and regulatory T cell samples, with an average of roughly 3.6 million total reads per sample. Sorted cells were lysed in RLT buffer and RNA was extracted with DNase-treated RNeasy Micro or Mini kits, depending on cell number. Each cell subset was processed separately to prevent cross-contamination, with patient and healthy donor samples processed together. The immunoSEQ multiplex PCR was used to amplify TCRB sequences from cDNA, generating 87-bp fragments that spanned the CDR3 region. Sequencing of the amplicons was performed on the Illumina HiSeq platform. The paper's processing steps were these. Synthetic template baselines were used to correct PCR bias computationally, reads within Hamming distance 2 were collapsed, and singletons that could not be merged were discarded. Reads were aligned to IMGT to assign V, D and J genes, CDR3 length, and insertions or deletions at six rearrangement sites. Within each subset, clonotype counts were normalized to the number of sorted cells before true diversity and Gini coefficients were calculated with the tcR R package. The overlap coefficient, calculated on TCRB nucleotide sequences, was used to measure repertoire sharing. TCRdb stores this immuneACCESS table with in-frame sequences only. Part of the clones is absent; in the studies checked, under half of the shortfall reflects unresolved V genes, and no reason is known for the rest. V and J calls and clone size are those listed in that table; D and trimming were worked out from the DNA. This sample lists more than 100,000 clones; about 10% were detected once. The ten largest clones capture approximately 0.7% of the sample.

Recombination joined TRBV6-8 with TRBJ2-5; 7 nucleotides in the junction match TRBD1. Material for sequencing was central memory CD4+ T cells from blood. The source is a man aged 25-40 years with type 1 diabetes. CDR3 sequence: CASSYRQGKAQETQYF. The DNA is TGTGCCAGCAGTTACCGACAGGGTAAGGCTCAAGAGACCCAGTACTTC.